This TCR beta chain is from a study of blood T cell repertoires in COVID-19. This clone has only a few counts. V was pared by 6 bases and J by 4 bases, with 7 bases of the junction left unmatched. CDR1 is SGHAT, CDR2 FQDESV, per germline (reference sequence). This CDR3 has 14 amino acids. In the authors' workflow: For nucleated cells, counts were estimated from reference gene primer amplification. Only in-frame clones appear in the TCRdb table, and some are missing; sequencing was by immunoSEQ multiplex PCR. Clone size and the V and J calls come from that table; the DNA yielded D and trimming. The repertoire holds about 150,000 clones, with around nine tenths as singletons.

Sequenced sample: peripheral blood. The genes are TRBV11-1 and TRBJ1-2; 8 nucleotides match TRBD1. This clonotype originated in a woman between 45 and 65 years old with active or convalescent COVID-19. The CDR3 region is CASSPGTGTYGYTF. In DNA, the CDR3 is TGTGCCAGCAGTCCAGGGACAGGAACCTATGGCTACACCTTC.